Presented here are 21 T cell receptor beta chains from one specimen sequenced in a study of cytomegalovirus exposure and HLA in healthy donors. The study ran its PCR with 60 Vbeta and 13 Jbeta primers. The repertoire was sequenced with immunoSEQ multiplex PCR; TCRdb's copy has only in-frame clones and lacks some. The sample contains about 140,000 clones, about 66% of which appear only once. Sequenced material: PBMCs. Every receptor here comes from a human donor in good health.

The V and J genes are TRBV7-9 and TRBJ2-1, with D perhaps matching TRBD2 (6 bases). V was pared by 5 bases and J by 4 bases, with 18 bases between. The CDR3 extends over 16 amino acids. Germline V gene lookup returns CDR1 SEHNR and CDR2 FQNEAQ (reference sequence). CDR3 DNA sequence: TGTGCCAGCAGCCGCCGTGGGGACTCGCGGTACAATGAGCAGTTCTTC. It codes for CASSRRGDSRYNEQFF. Full variable domain (missing parts from reference TRBV7-9 and TRBJ2-1): DTGVSQNPRHKITKRGQNVTFRCDPISEHNRLYWYRQTLGQGPEFLTYFQNEAQLEKSRLLSDRFSAERPKGSFSTLEIQRTEQGDSAMYLCASSRRGDSRYNEQFFGPGTRLTVL.

V usage is TRBV7-6 and J usage is TRBJ2-2, with a tentative D call TRBD2 (5 bases). In germline, CDR1 is SGHVS, CDR2 FNYEAQ. This CDR3 contains 16 residues. V lost 4 bases, J lost 8 bases, and 20 bases lay in between. This chain's CDR3 is CASSSFSRRGPGELFF. The CDR3 DNA sequence: TGTGCCAGCAGCTCATTTTCCCGCCGGGGTCCGGGGGAGCTGTTTTTT.

CDR3 nucleotides: TGTGCCAGCAGTTACGTGGGGCCTAACACTGAAGCTTTCTTT. Translation gives CASSYVGPNTEAFF. The chain uses TRBV6-6 and TRBJ1-1; TRBD1 might be the D (5 bases). Trimming cost V 2 bases and J 2 bases, with 9 bases left between them. Germline V CDR1 and CDR2: MNHNY, SVGAGI (reference sequence). The CDR3 runs 14 residues.

The chain links TRBV5-4 to TRBJ1-2, with 10 bases fitting TRBD1. V gave up 2 bases and J gave up 6 bases; unmatched junction bases: 7. The germline V gene encodes CDR1 SGHNT and CDR2 YYREEE (reference sequence). This CDR3 is built from 15 residues. The CDR3 here is CASSFFRQGANGYTF. DNA for the CDR3: TGTGCCAGCAGCTTTTTCCGACAGGGGGCTAATGGCTACACCTTC.

This clone was detected only once. The chain uses TRBV2 and TRBJ2-1, with TRBD2 matching 7 bases. V shed 7 bases, J shed 0 bases, and the junction held 3 bases outside the gene matches. Per the germline V gene, CDR1 is SNHLY and CDR2 is FYNNEI. This CDR3 region has 14 residues. As DNA, the CDR3 is TGTGCCAGCAACCTAGCGGCCTCCTACAATGAGCAGTTCTTC. Amino acid sequence: CASNLAASYNEQFF.

The V gene is TRBV9, the J gene TRBJ2-1; 9 bases are shared with TRBD2. With 4 bases clipped from V and 5 bases from J, the junction kept 10 bases outside the gene matches. The germline CDR1 and CDR2 sequences are SGDLS and YYNGEE. This CDR3 comprises 16 residues. For the CDR3, the DNA is TGTGCCAGCAGCCAAGGGAGGGGACTAGCAAACAATGAGCAGTTCTTC. Its translation: CASSQGRGLANNEQFF.

The chain uses TRBV7-9 and TRBJ2-5; TRBD1 might be the D (5 bases). V was cut by 3 bases and J by 5 bases, with 10 bases left in between. The CDR3 spans 13 residues. Germline V CDR1 and CDR2: SEHNR, FQNEAQ (reference sequence). The CDR3 region is CASSFRGRETQYF. CDR3 bases: TGTGCCAGCAGCTTTAGGGGTAGGGAGACCCAGTACTTC.

This clone was counted only a few times. The V call is TRBV7-9, the J call TRBJ2-7, with TRBD1 matching over 8 bases. This CDR3 region has 14 residues. After removal of 1 base from V and 5 bases from J, the junction contained 4 bases not matched to a gene. Per the germline V gene, CDR1 is SEHNR and CDR2 is FQNEAQ (reference sequence). The CDR3 nucleotides read TGTGCCAGCAGCTTAGTGGACAGGGACCACGAGCAGTACTTC. This sequence encodes CASSLVDRDHEQYF.

The chain uses TRBV27 and TRBJ2-7; D is unresolved. This CDR3 comprises 15 residues. The germline V gene encodes CDR1 MNHEY and CDR2 SMNVEV (reference sequence). With 2 bases removed from V and 0 bases from J, the gap between germline ends came to 11 bases. The DNA of the CDR3 is TGTGCCAGCAGTTTAGGGCAGACCCTCTCCTACGAGCAGTACTTC. It codes for CASSLGQTLSYEQYF.

The J gene is TRBJ2-6, the V gene TRBV7-6; 9 bases map to TRBD1. This CDR3 contains 17 residues. J gave up 2 bases and V 1 base, and 3 bases lay outside the gene matches. Germline CDR1 is SGHVS and CDR2 is FNYEAQ. CDR3: CASSLGTGGAGANVLTF. The CDR3 DNA follows: TGTGCCAGCAGCTTAGGAACAGGGGGCGCTGGGGCCAACGTCCTGACTTTC.

CDR3 sequence (DNA): TGTGCCAGCAGTGAAATCGGGGGGGCCGCCTACAATGAGCAGTTCTTC. The encoded protein is CASSEIGGAAYNEQFF. The J gene is TRBJ2-1, the V gene TRBV6-1; 8 bases match TRBD2. This CDR3 spans 16 amino acids. Germline V gene lookup returns CDR1 MNHNS and CDR2 SASEGT. The V segment lost 2 bases and the J segment 2 bases; nucleotides outside the gene matches: 5.

The genes are TRBV5-4 and TRBJ2-5; D ambiguous. The V end was cut by 4 bases, the J end by 4 bases, with 8 bases between. Germline loops: CDR1 SGHNT, CDR2 YYREEE (reference sequence). The CDR3 length is 12 residues. CDR3 sequence reads: CASSPGRETQYF. CDR3 DNA sequence: TGTGCCAGCAGCCCGGGTCGAGAGACCCAGTACTTC.

The CDR3 nucleotides read TGCGCCAGCAGCCAAGCCCTTGGACAGGGGTACGAGCAGTACTTC. Its translation is CASSQALGQGYEQYF. V and J are TRBV4-3 and TRBJ2-7; 9 nucleotides line up with TRBD1. This CDR3 comprises 15 residues. V lost 1 base and J lost 4; bases outside the gene matches: 5. Germline V gives CDR1 LGHNA, CDR2 YSLEER.

This rearrangement joins TRBV9 to TRBJ2-1, with TRBD2 matching over 9 bases. The V gene end was trimmed by 4 bases and the J gene end by 8 bases; junction bases not matched to a gene: 10. The CDR3 is made up of 15 amino acids. Germline CDR1 is SGDLS and CDR2 is YYNGEE. CDR3 amino acids: CASSPRGSGSDEQFF. As DNA, the CDR3 is TGTGCCAGCAGCCCCCGGGGTAGCGGGAGCGATGAGCAGTTCTTC.

The genes are TRBV9 and TRBJ2-5; the D is unclear. The V gene's germline CDR1 is SGDLS and CDR2 YYNGEE. The CDR3 contains 13 residues. Trimming removed 0 bases from V and 1 base from J, with 4 bases in between. CDR3 sequence (DNA): TGTGCCAGCAGCGTAGCTTCCCAAGAGACCCAGTACTTC. Translation: CASSVASQETQYF. Together with reference TRBV9 and TRBJ2-5, the CDR3 gives the full variable domain: DSGVTQTPKHLITATGQRVTLRCSPRSGDLSVYWYQQSLDQGLQFLIQYYNGEERAKGNILERFSAQQFPDLHSELNLSSLELGDSALYFCASSVASQETQYFGPGTRLLVL.

As to this clone: Additional DNA sequences in this sample encode the identical CDR3. The genes are TRBV6-1 and TRBJ1-1; D unresolved. The ends were cut back, 1 base at V and 5 bases at J, with 11 bases in the middle. Germline V gene lookup returns CDR1 MNHNS and CDR2 SASEGT. CDR3 length: 14 residues. As DNA, the CDR3 is TGTGCCAGCAGTGAAGTAGATCGTGGTACTGAAGCTTTCTTT. This sequence encodes CASSEVDRGTEAFF.

The chain has TRBV28 and TRBJ1-1; D is possibly TRBD1 (5 bases). The CDR3 has 18 residues. V was pared by 5 bases and J by 3 bases, with 25 bases between. The V gene's germline CDR1 is MDHEN and CDR2 SYDVKM. The CDR3 is CASSPSAGGGGVHTEAFF. In DNA, the CDR3 is TGTGCCAGCAGTCCCAGTGCGGGGGGGGGAGGAGTCCACACTGAAGCTTTCTTT.

V gene TRBV4-1 combines with J gene TRBJ1-1; 10 bases are shared with TRBD1. Germline V gene sequence: CDR1 MGHRA, CDR2 YSYEKL. The CDR3 extends over 15 amino acids. The J segment lost 2 bases and the V segment lost 4 bases, leaving 4 bases of the junction unmatched. The CDR3, as DNA: TGCGCCAGCAGCCTTGGGGACAGGGGAAACACTGAAGCTTTCTTT. It yields the protein CASSLGDRGNTEAFF.

This chain joins TRBV5-1 and TRBJ1-4; 8 bases fit TRBD1. The V segment lost 0 bases and the J segment 0 bases; nucleotides outside the gene matches: 4. Germline values: CDR1 SGHRS, CDR2 YFSETQ. The CDR3 sequence is 17 residues long. CDR3 bases: TGCGCCAGCAGCTTGGGGACAGGGTTTGCAACTAATGAAAAACTGTTTTTT. Its protein is CASSLGTGFATNEKLFF.

The chain has TRBV28 and TRBJ1-2, with D unresolved. Germline V CDR1 and CDR2: MDHEN, SYDVKM. This CDR3 has 14 amino acids. Between the trimmed V and J ends, which lost 4 bases and 0 bases, there was a span of 9 bases. For the CDR3, the DNA is TGTGCCAGCAGTTCAACCGAGACTAACTATGGCTACACCTTC. As protein: CASSSTETNYGYTF.

J is TRBJ2-7 and V is TRBV4-3; D is unclear. Trimming took 4 bases from V and 4 from J, leaving 14 bases between them. The germline CDR1 and CDR2 sequences are LGHNA and YSLEER. This CDR3 is 14 amino acids long. The CDR3 reads CASSLRQRPYEQYF. CDR3 coding DNA: TGCGCCAGCAGCCTAAGGCAGAGGCCTTACGAGCAGTACTTC.